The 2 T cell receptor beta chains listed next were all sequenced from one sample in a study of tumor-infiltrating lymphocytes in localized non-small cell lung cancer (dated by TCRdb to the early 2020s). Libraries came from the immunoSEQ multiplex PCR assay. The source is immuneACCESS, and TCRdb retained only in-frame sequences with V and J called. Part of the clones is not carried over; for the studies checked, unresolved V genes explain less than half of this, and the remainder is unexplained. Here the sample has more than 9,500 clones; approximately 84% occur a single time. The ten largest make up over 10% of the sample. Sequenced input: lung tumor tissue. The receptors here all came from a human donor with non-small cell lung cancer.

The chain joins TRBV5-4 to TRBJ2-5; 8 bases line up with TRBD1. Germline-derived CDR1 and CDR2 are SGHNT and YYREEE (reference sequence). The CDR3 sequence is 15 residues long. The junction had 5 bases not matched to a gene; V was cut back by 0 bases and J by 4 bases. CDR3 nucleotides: TGTGCCAGCAGCTTGGGCAGGGGGCTTGGAGAGACCCAGTACTTC. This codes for CASSLGRGLGETQYF.

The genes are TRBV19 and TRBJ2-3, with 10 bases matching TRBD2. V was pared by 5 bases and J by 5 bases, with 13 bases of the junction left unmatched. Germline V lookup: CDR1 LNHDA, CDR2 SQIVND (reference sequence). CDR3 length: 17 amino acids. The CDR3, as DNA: TGTGCCAGTAGTCTTTTCCTGAAGCGGGGGGGCGGAGATACGCAGTATTTT. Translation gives CASSLFLKRGGGDTQYF.